Presented here are 9 T cell receptor beta chains from one specimen sequenced in a study of blood T cell repertoires in COVID-19. The repertoire was sequenced with immunoSEQ multiplex PCR; TCRdb's copy has only in-frame clones and lacks some. The sample contains 300,000 to 350,000 clones, approximately 90% of which appear only once. Sequenced material: peripheral blood. These receptors were taken from a woman aged 25 to 39 with COVID-19, enrolled during active disease.

The rearrangement joins TRBV19 to TRBJ1-4; no reliable D call. V gave up 7 bases and J gave up 5 bases, with 17 bases separating them. The CDR3 covers 15 residues. Per germline, CDR1 LNHDA and CDR2 SQIVND (reference sequence). The CDR3, as DNA: TGTGCCAGTACTCCGGAGGGAAACCTAAATGAAAAACTGTTTTTT. Residues: CASTPEGNLNEKLFF.

This rearrangement joins TRBV6-2 or TRBV6-3 to TRBJ2-5; D is unclear. Germline V gene sequence: CDR1 MNHEY, CDR2 SVGEGT. V was trimmed by 5 bases and J by 8 bases, leaving 9 bases between them. The CDR3 runs 11 residues. The CDR3 DNA sequence: TGTGCCAGCAGTCCCGGTAGAACCCAGTACTTC. Translation gives CASSPGRTQYF.

The DNA of the CDR3 is TGTGCCAGCAGCAAGGCCAGGGAAACCAAAAACATTCAGTACTTC. Protein product: CASSKARETKNIQYF. The chain has TRBV21-1 and TRBJ2-4; the table calls TRBD1, which could not be checked here. TRBV21-1 is given as a pseudogene. The CDR3 has 15 residues.

The sample holds one count of this clone. V and J are TRBV25-1 and TRBJ2-1, with 12 bases that match TRBD2. Unmatched junction bases numbered 9, after V lost 4 bases and J lost 5 bases. The CDR3 runs 17 residues. The germline gives CDR1 MGHDK, CDR2 SYGVNS. The CDR3 is CASSAVSGTSGHNEQFF. The CDR3 nucleotides read TGTGCCAGCAGTGCCGTTAGTGGGACTAGCGGGCACAATGAGCAGTTCTTC.

V and J are TRBV11-2 and TRBJ2-1; 10 positions match TRBD2. Germline CDR1 reads SGHAT; CDR2 reads FQNNGV. The trim removed 0 bases at V and 2 bases at J, leaving 7 bases unmatched. The CDR3 has 18 amino acids. Here the CDR3 reads CASSLDALAGATYNEQFF. In DNA, the CDR3 is TGTGCCAGCAGCTTAGATGCCCTAGCGGGAGCCACCTACAATGAGCAGTTCTTC.

In DNA form, the CDR3 reads TGTGCCAGCAGCGTAGCATTCTCTTACCTGAGCAACTATAATTCACCCCTCCACTTT. Translated: CASSVAFSYLSNYNSPLHF. The V gene is TRBV9, the J gene TRBJ1-6; no firm D call. The V end was cut by 0 bases, the J end by 3 bases, with 19 bases between. CDR3 length equals 19 residues. CDR1 is SGDLS, CDR2 YYNGEE, per germline.

The J gene is TRBJ1-5, the V gene TRBV7-9; the D gene is possibly TRBD1 (5 bases). The V gene lost 7 bases and the J gene lost 9 bases, with 25 bases spanning the gap. CDR3 length: 16 residues. CDR1 and CDR2 (germline): SEHNR, FQNEAQ (reference sequence). The CDR3 nucleotides read TGTGCCAGCACCCTGGGACCCGATCGGGGGGGTGGGCCCCAGCATTTT. Translated, it gives CASTLGPDRGGGPQHF. The full variable domain, with the rest looked up from reference TRBV7-9 and TRBJ1-5, is DTGVSQNPRHKITKRGQNVTFRCDPISEHNRLYWYRQTLGQGPEFLTYFQNEAQLEKSRLLSDRFSAERPKGSFSTLEIQRTEQGDSAMYLCASTLGPDRGGGPQHFGDGTRLSIL.

The chain uses TRBV2 and TRBJ1-2, with a weak D call TRBD1 (6 bases). Trimming removed 7 bases at V and 7 bases at J, with 16 bases between. The CDR3 runs 13 residues. CDR1 and CDR2 (germline): SNHLY, FYNNEI. CDR3 sequence: CASKQTGSGGYTF. In DNA, the CDR3 is TGTGCCAGCAAACAGACAGGTTCCGGTGGCTACACCTTC.

V and J are TRBV24-1 and TRBJ2-3; tentatively, D is TRBD1 (6 bases). Germline loops: CDR1 KGHDR, CDR2 SFDVKD. The V and J ends lost 6 bases and 0 bases respectively, with 15 bases between them. There are 16 residues in the CDR3. The CDR3 nucleotides read TGTGCCACCAGTTCCCCCGGGACAACTAGCACAGATACGCAGTATTTT. Amino acid sequence: CATSSPGTTSTDTQYF.